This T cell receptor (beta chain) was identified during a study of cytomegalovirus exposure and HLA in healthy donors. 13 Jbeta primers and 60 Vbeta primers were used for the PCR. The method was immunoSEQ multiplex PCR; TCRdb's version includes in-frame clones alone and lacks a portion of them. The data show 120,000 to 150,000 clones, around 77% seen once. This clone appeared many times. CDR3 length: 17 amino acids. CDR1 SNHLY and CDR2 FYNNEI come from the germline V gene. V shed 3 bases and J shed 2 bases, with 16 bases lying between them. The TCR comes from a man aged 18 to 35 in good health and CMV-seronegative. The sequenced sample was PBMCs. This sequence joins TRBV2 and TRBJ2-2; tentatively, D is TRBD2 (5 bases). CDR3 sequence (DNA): TGTGCCAGCAGTGAGCCGGCGGAGGAGGTCAACACCGGGGAGCTGTTTTTT. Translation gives CASSEPAEEVNTGELFF.